This T cell receptor (beta chain) stems from a study of control samples from healthy donors and cancer patients. Sequencing was performed with immunoSEQ multiplex PCR; in TCRdb, only in-frame clones are kept and a portion is missing. The sample yields 150,000 or so clones, just under 95% seen once. Looked up from germline, CDR1 is SGHTA and CDR2 is FQGNSA. The CDR3 sequence is 14 residues long. V lost 1 base and J 9 bases, leaving 15 bases between the germline ends. Sequenced sample: PBMCs. The V call is TRBV7-2, the J call TRBJ2-5, with D possibly TRBD2 on 6 matching bases. The sequence came from a man in his sixties with colorectal cancer. The CDR3 DNA follows: TGTGCCAGCAGCTTAGAGGCGGGGAATGCGGCCCAGTACTTC. This translates into CASSLEAGNAAQYF. Drawing the rest from reference TRBV7-2 and TRBJ2-5, the complete variable domain is GAGVSQSPSNKVTEKGKDVELRCDPISGHTALYWYRQSLGQGLEFLIYFQGNSAPDKSGLPSDRFSAERTGGSVSTLTIQRTQQEDSAVYLCASSLEAGNAAQYFGPGTRLLVL.